This T cell receptor beta chain came from a study of blood T cell repertoires in COVID-19. The wider study: From T cells, B-cell-depleted T cells, or PBMCs came the material, which was cDNA or gDNA.

Per the original methods: Reference gene primer amplification yielded estimated nucleated cell counts. The method was immunoSEQ multiplex PCR; TCRdb's version includes in-frame clones alone and lacks a portion of them. V and J calls and clone size come straight from that table; D and trimming were deduced from the DNA. This sample has 60,000 or so clones; 65% to 80% occur once, and the top ten carry around 21%. V was cut by 8 bases and J by 2 bases, with 16 bases left in between. The germline V gene encodes CDR1 LNHDA and CDR2 SQIVND (reference sequence). The CDR3 extends over 15 amino acids. This clone was picked up a small number of times.

The chain combines TRBV19 with TRBJ1-5; no definite D call. The origin of this receptor is a man aged 30-40 years with COVID-19, enrolled during active disease. Sequencing was done on a sample of peripheral blood. The CDR3 spells CASCGSGVGNQPQHF. In DNA, the CDR3 is TGTGCCAGTTGCGGCTCCGGGGTCGGCAATCAGCCCCAGCATTTT.